The rows below give T cell receptor beta chains drawn from one sample of a study of cytomegalovirus exposure and HLA in healthy donors. Measured with immunoSEQ multiplex PCR; TCRdb has only the in-frame clones, and not every one. The sample carries 200,000 to 250,000 clones, more than 75% recorded once. The specimen was PBMCs. All receptors come from a human donor in good health. The CDR3 runs from the conserved cysteine through the conserved F or W. D genes are given only for firm matches. The size field is filled for only some rows; it gives once, few, many or a size class.

cdr3_aa cdr3_nt j_call v_call clone_size d_call
CASSLVDNSYEQYF TGTGCCAGCAGCTTAGTAGACAACTCCTACGAGCAGTACTTC TRBJ2-7 TRBV7-9 NA NA
CASSPRGAGGYTF TGTGCCAGCAGCCCCCGGGGGGCGGGTGGCTACACCTTC TRBJ1-2 TRBV7-2 NA NA
CASRAPGLAGATQETQYF TGCGCCAGCAGGGCGCCTGGACTAGCGGGAGCCACCCAAGAGACCCAGTACTTC TRBJ2-5 TRBV10-2 NA TRBD2
CASSRLLGTTQETQYF TGCGCCAGCAGCCGCCTTTTGGGGACTACTCAAGAGACCCAGTACTTC TRBJ2-5 TRBV4-1 NA TRBD2
CASSYSAGGGYGYTF TGTGCCAGCAGTTACTCGGCAGGGGGCGGCTATGGCTACACCTTC TRBJ1-2 TRBV6-5 NA TRBD1
CASRLENGETQYF TGTGCCAGCAGACTAGAGAACGGGGAGACCCAGTACTTC TRBJ2-5 TRBV7-9 NA NA
CASSVGGHQNTEAFF TGTGCCAGCAGCGTAGGGGGACACCAGAACACTGAAGCTTTCTTT TRBJ1-1 TRBV9 NA NA
CSADRYNEQFF TGCAGTGCCGACAGATACAATGAGCAGTTCTTC TRBJ2-1 TRBV20-1 NA NA
CASSLVDSYEQYF TGTGCCAGCAGCTTAGTTGACAGCTACGAGCAGTACTTC TRBJ2-7 TRBV7-9 NA NA
CASSLGLAAPDTQYF TGTGCCAGCAGCTTGGGACTAGCGGCTCCAGATACGCAGTATTTT TRBJ2-3 TRBV11-2 NA TRBD2
CASRVATEEQYF TGTGCCAGCAGGGTAGCGACGGAGGAGCAGTACTTC TRBJ2-7 TRBV6-5 NA NA
CASTTPGSNTEAFF TGTGCCAGCACCACCCCAGGGTCGAACACTGAAGCTTTCTTT TRBJ1-1 TRBV6-6 NA NA
CASSFGFPGQGSSGANVLTF TGTGCCAGCAGTTTTGGTTTTCCGGGACAGGGGAGCTCTGGGGCCAACGTCCTGACTTTC TRBJ2-6 TRBV28 once TRBD1
CASSDRGTGELFF TGTGCCAGCAGTGACAGGGGCACCGGGGAGCTGTTTTTT TRBJ2-2 TRBV2 NA NA
CASTIGRESDTQYF TGTGCCAGCACTATCGGGAGGGAGTCAGATACGCAGTATTTT TRBJ2-3 TRBV27 NA TRBD2
CASSSMGLAGDEQFF TGCGCCAGCAGCTCCATGGGACTAGCGGGAGATGAGCAGTTCTTC TRBJ2-1 TRBV5-1 NA TRBD2
CASSIGGRSSGNTIYF TGTGCCAGTAGTATAGGTGGCCGGAGCTCTGGAAACACCATATATTTT TRBJ1-3 TRBV19 NA NA
CASSSRTTSGASYNEQFF TGTGCCAGCAGCTCTCGCACAACTAGCGGGGCGTCCTACAATGAGCAGTTCTTC TRBJ2-1 TRBV7-2 NA TRBD2
CASRATGSNYGYTF TGTGCCAGTCGGGCGACAGGGAGCAACTATGGCTACACCTTC TRBJ1-2 TRBV19 NA TRBD1
CASSVRDRGYYEQYF TGTGCCAGCAGCGTCCGGGACAGGGGGTATTACGAGCAGTACTTC TRBJ2-7 TRBV21-1 few NA
CASSVRSGTGDEQFF TGTGCCAGCAGCGTAAGATCCGGGACAGGGGATGAGCAGTTCTTC TRBJ2-1 TRBV9 NA TRBD1
CASSPGHRGGNEQYF TGTGCCAGCTCACCCGGCCACAGGGGAGGAAACGAGCAGTACTTC TRBJ2-7 TRBV18 NA NA
CASRGQFNSYNEQFF TGTGCCAGCAGGGGACAGTTCAACTCCTACAATGAGCAGTTCTTC TRBJ2-1 TRBV28 NA TRBD1
CASSSRLAGKNIQYF TGTGCCAGCAGCTCTCGACTAGCGGGTAAAAACATTCAGTACTTC TRBJ2-4 TRBV14 NA TRBD2
CASSSGLAGGYEQYF TGTGCCAGCAGCTCCGGACTAGCGGGGGGATACGAGCAGTACTTC TRBJ2-7 TRBV5-4 few TRBD2
CASSRTVGYGYTF TGTGCCAGCAGCCGGACAGTGGGCTATGGCTACACCTTC TRBJ1-2 TRBV28 NA NA
CASSAQGPARNTEAFF TGTGCCAGCAGCGCACAGGGGCCAGCTAGGAACACTGAAGCTTTCTTT TRBJ1-1 TRBV9 NA TRBD1
CASSQTGVLAYEQYF TGTGCCAGTAGTCAAACAGGGGTCCTTGCCTACGAGCAGTACTTC TRBJ2-7 TRBV19 NA TRBD1
CASSLGILAGGQAKNIQYF TGTGCCAGCAGCTTAGGGATTCTAGCGGGAGGACAAGCCAAAAACATTCAGTACTTC TRBJ2-4 TRBV7-9 NA TRBD2
CASSLGQTYGYTF TGTGCCAGCAGTTTAGGACAAACTTATGGCTACACCTTC TRBJ1-2 TRBV28 NA NA
CASSLFGQGISKNIQYF TGTGCCAGCAGTTTATTCGGACAGGGGATTTCCAAAAACATTCAGTACTTC TRBJ2-4 TRBV27 NA TRBD1
CASSPGGTVYQPQHF TGTGCCAGCAGCCCGGGGGGAACAGTATATCAGCCCCAGCATTTT TRBJ1-5 TRBV27 NA NA
CASQTSAGGMETQYF TGTGCCTCCCAAACCTCCGCGGGAGGGATGGAGACCCAGTACTTC TRBJ2-5 TRBV9 NA TRBD2
CASSLGLAAQETQYF TGCGCCAGCAGCTTGGGACTAGCGGCGCAAGAGACCCAGTACTTC TRBJ2-5 TRBV5-1 once TRBD2
CASSRGLAGDTDTQYF TGTGCCAGCAGCCGGGGACTAGCGGGAGACACAGATACGCAGTATTTT TRBJ2-3 TRBV7-2 few TRBD2
CAWSRGRGVQETQYF TGTGCCTGGTCGCGCGGGCGGGGGGTTCAAGAGACCCAGTACTTC TRBJ2-5 TRBV30 once TRBD2